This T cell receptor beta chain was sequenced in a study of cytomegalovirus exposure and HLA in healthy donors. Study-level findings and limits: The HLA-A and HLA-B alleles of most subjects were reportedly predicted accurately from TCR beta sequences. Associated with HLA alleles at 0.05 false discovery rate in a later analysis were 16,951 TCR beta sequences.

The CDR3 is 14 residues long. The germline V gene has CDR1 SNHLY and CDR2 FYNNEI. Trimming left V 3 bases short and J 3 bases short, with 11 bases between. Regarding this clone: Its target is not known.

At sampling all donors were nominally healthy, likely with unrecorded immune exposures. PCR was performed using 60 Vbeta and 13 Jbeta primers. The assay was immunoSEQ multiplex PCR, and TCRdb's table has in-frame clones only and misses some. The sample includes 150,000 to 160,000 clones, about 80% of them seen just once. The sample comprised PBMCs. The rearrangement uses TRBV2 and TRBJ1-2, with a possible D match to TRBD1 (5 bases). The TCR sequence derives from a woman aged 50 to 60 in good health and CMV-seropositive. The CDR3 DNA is TGTGCCAGCAGTGAGGGGGGATATGACTATGGCTACACCTTC. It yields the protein CASSEGGYDYGYTF.